This T cell receptor beta chain derives from a study of blood T cell repertoires in COVID-19. TCRdb's table, derived via immunoSEQ multiplex PCR, lists solely in-frame clones and lacks some. Among about 120,000 clones listed, more than 70% were seen once. The CDR3 totals 16 residues. The germline gives CDR1 LNHDA, CDR2 SQIVND (reference sequence). With 9 bases removed from V and 1 base from J, the gap between germline ends came to 21 bases. The receptor was isolated from a man aged 45-65 years with acute or convalescent COVID-19. Sequenced: peripheral blood. The chain employs TRBV19 and TRBJ1-1, with a tentative D call TRBD1 (6 bases). The chain's CDR3 is CASEALTGTSNTEAFF. In nucleotides, the CDR3 is TGTGCCAGCGAAGCTTTAACCGGGACATCGAACACTGAAGCTTTCTTT.